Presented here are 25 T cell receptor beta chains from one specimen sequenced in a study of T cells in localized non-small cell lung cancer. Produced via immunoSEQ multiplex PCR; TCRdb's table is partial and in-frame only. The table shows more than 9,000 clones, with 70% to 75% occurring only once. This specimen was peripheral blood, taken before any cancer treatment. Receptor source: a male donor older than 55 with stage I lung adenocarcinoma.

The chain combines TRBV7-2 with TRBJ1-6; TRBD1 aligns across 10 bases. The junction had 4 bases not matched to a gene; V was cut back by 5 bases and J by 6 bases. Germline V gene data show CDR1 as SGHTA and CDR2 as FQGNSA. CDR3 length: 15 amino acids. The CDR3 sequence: CASSGWTGGNSPLHF. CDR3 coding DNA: TGTGCCAGCAGCGGATGGACAGGGGGTAATTCACCCCTCCACTTT.

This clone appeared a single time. CDR3 loop: CASSRGEGQGLAYEQYF. CDR3 nucleotide sequence: TGTGCCAGCAGCAGGGGCGAGGGACAGGGGCTGGCCTACGAGCAGTACTTC. The J gene is TRBJ2-7, the V gene TRBV5-4, with 10 positions matching TRBD1. V gave up 4 bases and J gave up 2 bases; unmatched junction bases: 12. The CDR3 covers 17 residues. Per the germline V gene, CDR1 is SGHNT and CDR2 is YYREEE (reference sequence).

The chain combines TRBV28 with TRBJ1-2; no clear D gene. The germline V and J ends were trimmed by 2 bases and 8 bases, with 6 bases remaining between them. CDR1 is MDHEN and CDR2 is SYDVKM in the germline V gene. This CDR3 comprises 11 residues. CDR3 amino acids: CASSLGRGYTF. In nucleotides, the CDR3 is TGTGCCAGCAGTTTAGGCAGGGGCTACACCTTC.

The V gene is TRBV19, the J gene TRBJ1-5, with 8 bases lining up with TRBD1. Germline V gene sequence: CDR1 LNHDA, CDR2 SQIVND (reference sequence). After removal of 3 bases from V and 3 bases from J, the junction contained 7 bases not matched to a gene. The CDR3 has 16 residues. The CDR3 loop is CASSISPRGHNQPQHF. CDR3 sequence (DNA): TGTGCCAGTAGTATTTCGCCCAGGGGGCACAATCAGCCCCAGCATTTT.

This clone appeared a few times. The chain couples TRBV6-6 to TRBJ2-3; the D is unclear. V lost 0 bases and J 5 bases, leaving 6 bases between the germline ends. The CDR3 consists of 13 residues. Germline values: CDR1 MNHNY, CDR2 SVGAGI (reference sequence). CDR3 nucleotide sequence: TGTGCCAGCAGTTACTCATGGGGAGATACGCAGTATTTT. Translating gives CASSYSWGDTQYF.

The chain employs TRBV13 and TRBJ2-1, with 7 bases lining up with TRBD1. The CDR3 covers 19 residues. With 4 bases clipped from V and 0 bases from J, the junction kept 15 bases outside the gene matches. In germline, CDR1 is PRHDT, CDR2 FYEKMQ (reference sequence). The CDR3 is CASSSLRGTFKSSYNEQFF. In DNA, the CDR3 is TGTGCCAGCAGCTCCCTCAGGGGGACATTTAAGAGCTCCTACAATGAGCAGTTCTTC. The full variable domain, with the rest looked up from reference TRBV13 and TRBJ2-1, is AAGVIQSPRHLIKEKRETATLKCYPIPRHDTVYWYQQGPGQDPQFLISFYEKMQSDKGSIPDRFSAQQFSDYHSELNMSSLELGDSALYFCASSSLRGTFKSSYNEQFFGPGTRLTVL.

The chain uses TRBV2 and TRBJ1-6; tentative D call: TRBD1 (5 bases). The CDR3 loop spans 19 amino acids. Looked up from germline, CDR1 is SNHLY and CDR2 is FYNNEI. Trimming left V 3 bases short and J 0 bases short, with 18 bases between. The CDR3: CASSDPGLTTDSYNSPLHF. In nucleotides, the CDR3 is TGTGCCAGCAGTGACCCGGGACTTACCACTGACTCCTATAATTCACCCCTCCACTTT.

In DNA form, the CDR3 reads TGTGCCAGCAGCCAAGATAGTTATGGCTACACCTTC. As protein: CASSQDSYGYTF. This sequence joins TRBV5-4 and TRBJ1-2; D not certain. CDR3 length: 12 amino acids. V shed 4 bases and J shed 5 bases, with 9 bases lying between them. Germline loops: CDR1 SGHNT, CDR2 YYREEE (reference sequence).

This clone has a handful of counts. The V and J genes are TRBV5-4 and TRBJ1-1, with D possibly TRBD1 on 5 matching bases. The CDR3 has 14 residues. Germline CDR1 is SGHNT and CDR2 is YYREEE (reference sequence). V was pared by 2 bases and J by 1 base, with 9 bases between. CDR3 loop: CASSFGGRNTEAFF. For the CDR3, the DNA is TGTGCCAGCAGCTTTGGGGGAAGGAACACTGAAGCTTTCTTT.

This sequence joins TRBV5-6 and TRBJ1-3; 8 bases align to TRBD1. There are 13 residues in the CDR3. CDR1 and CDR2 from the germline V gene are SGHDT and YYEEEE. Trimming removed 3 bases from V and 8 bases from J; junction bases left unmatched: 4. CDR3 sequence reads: CASSYQGADTIYF. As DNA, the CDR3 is TGTGCCAGCAGCTACCAGGGGGCGGACACCATATATTTT. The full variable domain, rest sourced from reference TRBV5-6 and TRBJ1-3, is DAGVTQSPTHLIKTRGQQVTLRCSPKSGHDTVSWYQQALGQGPQFIFQYYEEEERQRGNFPDRFSGHQFPNYSSELNVNALLLGDSALYLCASSYQGADTIYFGEGSWLTVV.

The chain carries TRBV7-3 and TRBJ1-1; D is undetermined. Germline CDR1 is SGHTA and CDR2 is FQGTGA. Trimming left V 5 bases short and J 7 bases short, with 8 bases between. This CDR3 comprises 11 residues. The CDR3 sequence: CASSQGDEAFF. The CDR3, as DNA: TGTGCCAGCAGCCAAGGAGATGAAGCTTTCTTT.

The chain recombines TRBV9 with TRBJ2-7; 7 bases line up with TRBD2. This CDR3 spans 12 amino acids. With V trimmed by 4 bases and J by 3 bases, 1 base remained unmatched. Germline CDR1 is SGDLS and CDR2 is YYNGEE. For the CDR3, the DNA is TGTGCCAGCAGCCCGGGGGGCTACGAGCAGTACTTC. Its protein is CASSPGGYEQYF.

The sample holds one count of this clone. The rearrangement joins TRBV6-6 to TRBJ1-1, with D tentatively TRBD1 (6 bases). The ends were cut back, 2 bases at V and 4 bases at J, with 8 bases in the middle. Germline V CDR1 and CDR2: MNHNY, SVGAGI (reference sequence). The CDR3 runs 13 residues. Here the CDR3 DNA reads TGTGCCAGCAGTTACGCGGACAGCACTGAAGCTTTCTTT. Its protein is CASSYADSTEAFF.

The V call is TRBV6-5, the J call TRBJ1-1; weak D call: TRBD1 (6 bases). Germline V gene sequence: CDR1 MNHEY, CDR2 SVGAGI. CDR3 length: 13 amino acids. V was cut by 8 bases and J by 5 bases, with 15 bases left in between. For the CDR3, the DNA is TGTGCCAGCTCAAAGGGGGGCAGAACTGAAGCTTTCTTT. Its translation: CASSKGGRTEAFF.

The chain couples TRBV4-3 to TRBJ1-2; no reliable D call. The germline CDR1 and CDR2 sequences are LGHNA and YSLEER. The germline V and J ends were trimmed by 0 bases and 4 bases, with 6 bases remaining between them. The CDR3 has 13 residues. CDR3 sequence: CASSQDRAYGYTF. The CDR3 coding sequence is TGCGCCAGCAGCCAAGATCGTGCCTATGGCTACACCTTC.

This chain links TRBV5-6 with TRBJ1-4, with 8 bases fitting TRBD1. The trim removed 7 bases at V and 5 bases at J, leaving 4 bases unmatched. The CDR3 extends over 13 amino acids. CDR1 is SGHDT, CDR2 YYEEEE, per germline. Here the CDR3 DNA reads TGTGCCAGCCGGGGACAGGAAAATGAAAAACTGTTTTTT. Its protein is CASRGQENEKLFF.

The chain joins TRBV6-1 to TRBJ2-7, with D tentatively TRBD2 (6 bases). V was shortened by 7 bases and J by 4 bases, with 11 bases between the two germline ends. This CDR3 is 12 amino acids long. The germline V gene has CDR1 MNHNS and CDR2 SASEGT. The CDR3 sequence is CASTRREYEQYF. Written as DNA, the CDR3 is TGTGCCAGCACTCGACGGGAGTACGAGCAGTACTTC.

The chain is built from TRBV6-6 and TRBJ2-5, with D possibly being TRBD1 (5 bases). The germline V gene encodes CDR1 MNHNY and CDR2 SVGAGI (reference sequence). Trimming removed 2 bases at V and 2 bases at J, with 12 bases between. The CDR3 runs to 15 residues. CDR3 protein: CASSYNPGNQETQYF. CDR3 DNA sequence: TGTGCCAGCAGTTACAACCCAGGGAATCAAGAGACCCAGTACTTC.

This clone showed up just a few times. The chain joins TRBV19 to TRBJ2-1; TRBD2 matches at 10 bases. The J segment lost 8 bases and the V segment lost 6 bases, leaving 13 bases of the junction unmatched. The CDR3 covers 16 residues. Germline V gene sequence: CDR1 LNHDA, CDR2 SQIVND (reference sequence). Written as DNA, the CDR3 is TGTGCCAGTAGCCCTCTTTTAGCGGGAGGACACCATGAGCAGTTCTTC. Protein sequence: CASSPLLAGGHHEQFF. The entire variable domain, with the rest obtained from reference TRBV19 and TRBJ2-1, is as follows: DGGITQSPKYLFRKEGQNVTLSCEQNLNHDAMYWYRQDPGQGLRLIYYSQIVNDFQKGDIAEGYSVSREKKESFPLTVTSAQKNPTAFYLCASSPLLAGGHHEQFFGPGTRLTVL.

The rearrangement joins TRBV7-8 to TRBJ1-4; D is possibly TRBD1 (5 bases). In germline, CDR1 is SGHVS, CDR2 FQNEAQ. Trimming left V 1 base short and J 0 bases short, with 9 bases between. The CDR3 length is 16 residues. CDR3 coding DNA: TGTGCCAGCAGCTTAGAGTACAGGTCAACTAATGAAAAACTGTTTTTT. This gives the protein CASSLEYRSTNEKLFF.

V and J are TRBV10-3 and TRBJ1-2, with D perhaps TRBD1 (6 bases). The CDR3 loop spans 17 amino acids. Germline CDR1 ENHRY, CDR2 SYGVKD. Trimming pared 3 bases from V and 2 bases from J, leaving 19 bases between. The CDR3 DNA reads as TGTGCCATCAGTGAAAGGGGGGGTACTAGGTCCAACTATGGCTACACCTTC. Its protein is CAISERGGTRSNYGYTF.

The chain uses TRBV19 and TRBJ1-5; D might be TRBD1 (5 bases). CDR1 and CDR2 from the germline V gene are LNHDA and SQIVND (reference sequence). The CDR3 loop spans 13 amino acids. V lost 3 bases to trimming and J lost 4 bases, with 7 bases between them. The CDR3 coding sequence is TGTGCCAGTAGTATCAGGGTTAATCAGCCCCAGCATTTT. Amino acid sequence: CASSIRVNQPQHF.

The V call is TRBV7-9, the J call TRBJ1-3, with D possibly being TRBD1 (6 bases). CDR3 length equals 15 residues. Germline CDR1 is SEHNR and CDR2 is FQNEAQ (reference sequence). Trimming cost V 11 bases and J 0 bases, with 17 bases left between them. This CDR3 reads CAPGAGVDSGNTIYF. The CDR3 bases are TGTGCCCCGGGGGCAGGGGTTGACTCTGGAAACACCATATATTTT.

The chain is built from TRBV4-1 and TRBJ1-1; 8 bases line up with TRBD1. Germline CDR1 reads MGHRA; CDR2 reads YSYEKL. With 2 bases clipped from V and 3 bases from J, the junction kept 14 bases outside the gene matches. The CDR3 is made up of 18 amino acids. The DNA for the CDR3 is TGCGCCAGCAGCCAATACCAGCAGGGGGCGAGGAGGGACACTGAAGCTTTCTTT. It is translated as CASSQYQQGARRDTEAFF.

CDR3 loop: CASSSAGVSDTQYF. Here the CDR3 DNA reads TGTGCCAGCAGCTCCGCGGGGGTATCAGATACGCAGTATTTT. The chain joins TRBV7-9 to TRBJ2-3; 7 nucleotides line up with TRBD2. V lost 4 bases and J lost 4; bases outside the gene matches: 5. Germline values: CDR1 SEHNR, CDR2 FQNEAQ (reference sequence). This CDR3 spans 14 amino acids.